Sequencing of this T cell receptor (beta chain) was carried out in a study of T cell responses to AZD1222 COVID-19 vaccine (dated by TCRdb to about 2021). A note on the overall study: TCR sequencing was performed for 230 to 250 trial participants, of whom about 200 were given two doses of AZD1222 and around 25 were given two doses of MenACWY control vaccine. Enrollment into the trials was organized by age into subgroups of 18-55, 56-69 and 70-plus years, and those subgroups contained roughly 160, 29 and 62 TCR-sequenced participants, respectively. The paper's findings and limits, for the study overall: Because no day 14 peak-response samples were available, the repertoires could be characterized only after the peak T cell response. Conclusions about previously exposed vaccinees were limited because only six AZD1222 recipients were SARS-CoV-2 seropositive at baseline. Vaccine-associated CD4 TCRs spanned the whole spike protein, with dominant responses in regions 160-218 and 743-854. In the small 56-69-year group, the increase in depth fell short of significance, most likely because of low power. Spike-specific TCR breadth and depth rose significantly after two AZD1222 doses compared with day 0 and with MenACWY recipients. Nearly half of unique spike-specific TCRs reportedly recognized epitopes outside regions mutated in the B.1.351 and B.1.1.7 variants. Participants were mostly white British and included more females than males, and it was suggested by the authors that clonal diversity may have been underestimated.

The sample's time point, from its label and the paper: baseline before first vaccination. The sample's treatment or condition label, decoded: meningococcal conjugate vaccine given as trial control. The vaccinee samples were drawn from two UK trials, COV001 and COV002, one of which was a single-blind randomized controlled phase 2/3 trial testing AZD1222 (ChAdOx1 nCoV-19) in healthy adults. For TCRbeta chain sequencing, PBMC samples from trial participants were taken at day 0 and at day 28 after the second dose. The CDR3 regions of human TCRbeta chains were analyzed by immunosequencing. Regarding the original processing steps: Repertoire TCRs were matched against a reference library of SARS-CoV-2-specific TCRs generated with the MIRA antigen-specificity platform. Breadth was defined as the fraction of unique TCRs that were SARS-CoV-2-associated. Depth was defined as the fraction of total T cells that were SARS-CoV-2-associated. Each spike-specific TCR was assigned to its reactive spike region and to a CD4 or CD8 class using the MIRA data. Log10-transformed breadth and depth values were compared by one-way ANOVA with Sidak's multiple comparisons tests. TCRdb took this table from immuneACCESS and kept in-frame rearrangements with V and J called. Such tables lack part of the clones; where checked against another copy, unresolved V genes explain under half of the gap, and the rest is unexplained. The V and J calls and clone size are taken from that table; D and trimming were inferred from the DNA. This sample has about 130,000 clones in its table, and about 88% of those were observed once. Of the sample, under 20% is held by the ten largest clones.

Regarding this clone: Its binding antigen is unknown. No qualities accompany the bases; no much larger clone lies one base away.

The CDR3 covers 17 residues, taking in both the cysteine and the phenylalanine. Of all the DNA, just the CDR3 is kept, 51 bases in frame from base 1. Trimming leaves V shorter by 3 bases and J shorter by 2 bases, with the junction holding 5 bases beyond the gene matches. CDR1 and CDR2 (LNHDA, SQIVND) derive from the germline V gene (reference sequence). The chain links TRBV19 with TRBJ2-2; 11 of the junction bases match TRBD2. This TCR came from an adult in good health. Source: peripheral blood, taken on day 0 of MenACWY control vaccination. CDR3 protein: CASSMIAGGPNTGELFF. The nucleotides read TGTGCCAGTAGTATGATAGCGGGAGGGCCTAACACCGGGGAGCTGTTTTTT. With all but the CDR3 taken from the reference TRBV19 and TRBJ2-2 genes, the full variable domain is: DGGITQSPKYLFRKEGQNVTLSCEQNLNHDAMYWYRQDPGQGLRLIYYSQIVNDFQKGDIAEGYSVSREKKESFPLTVTSAQKNPTAFYLCASSMIAGGPNTGELFFGEGSRLTVL.